A selection of T cell receptor beta chains follows, all from one sample in a study of CD8 T cells in ankylosing spondylitis. MiXCR, run by TCRdb on the 5' RACE reads, gives a single entry per CDR3 protein. Of about 160,000 distinct CDR3 sequences detected, roughly 44% appear once; the ten largest clones hold nearly 15%. Sequenced material: synovial fluid, either unsorted or a sorted T cell fraction (not recorded which). Receptors were obtained from a male donor with ankylosing spondylitis. Both conserved end residues are part of each CDR3. The D gene is left open where the match is weak. Where a row states a size, it is once, few, many or the class of an expanded clone; other rows omit it.

j_call clone_size v_call d_call cdr3_nt cdr3_aa
TRBJ2-1 few TRBV10-3 - TGTGCCATCAGTGCGGGCCCCGCGAGAGATGAGCAGTTCTTC CAISAGPARDEQFF
TRBJ2-1 - TRBV13 TRBD2 TGTGCCAGCAGCTCGGGACTAGCGTCCTACAATGAGCAGTTCTTC CASSSGLASYNEQFF
TRBJ2-1 - TRBV24-1 - TGTGCCACCAGGGGGACGGAGGATACCTACAATGAGCAGTTCTTC CATRGTEDTYNEQFF
TRBJ1-5 - TRBV5-1 TRBD1 TGCGCCAGCAGCTTGGGAGGGGGCTACAATCAGCCCCAGCATTTT CASSLGGGYNQPQHF
TRBJ1-1 - TRBV27 TRBD1 TGTGCCAGCAGCCCAACAGGGGGGAACACTGAAGCTTTCTTT CASSPTGGNTEAFF
TRBJ2-1 - TRBV28 - TGTGCCAGCAGTTTATTGGTGCCCCCCCACAATGAGCAGTTCTTC CASSLLVPPHNEQFF
TRBJ2-7 - TRBV6-6 - TGTGCCAGCAGTTGGGCGCTGTCCTACGAGCAGTACTTC CASSWALSYEQYF
TRBJ1-1 - TRBV5-5 - TGTGCCAGCAGCTTGGGGTTCGACAGGCTTGGTTACCCTGAAGCTTTCTTT CASSLGFDRLGYPEAFF
TRBJ1-2 - TRBV10-2 - TGCGCCAGCAGGGTGTCGTTGTGCAGGGCGGACTATGGCTACACCTTC CASRVSLCRADYGYTF
TRBJ2-1 few TRBV7-7 TRBD2 TGTGCTAGCAGCTTAGCAGCGGGGGGGGACAATGAGCAGTTCTTC CASSLAAGGDNEQFF
TRBJ2-2 - TRBV25-1 TRBD2 TGTGCCAGCAGGCCCTCAGTCTGGCGGGAGTTAACCGGGGAGCTGTTTTTT CASRPSVWRELTGELFF
TRBJ1-1 once TRBV5-5 - TGTGCCAGCAGCCTGTTCGTGGTGACCGAGAACACTGAAGCTTTCTTT CASSLFVVTENTEAFF